This TCR beta chain was captured by sequencing in a study of T cell responses to AZD1222 COVID-19 vaccine. Sequenced by immunoSEQ multiplex PCR; TCRdb stores in-frame clones only, minus some. The sample has approximately 100,000 clones, approximately 91% seen once. The CDR3 is 14 residues long. Germline V lookup: CDR1 SGHNT, CDR2 YYREEE (reference sequence). J gave up 5 bases and V 4 bases, and 6 bases lay outside the gene matches. The V call is TRBV5-4, the J call TRBJ2-5; TRBD2 matches at 9 bases. The clonotype originates from an adult in good health. The sample was peripheral blood, taken on day 0 of AZD1222 vaccination. CDR3 residues: CASSRGLAWETQYF. The CDR3 coding sequence is TGTGCCAGCAGCCGAGGACTAGCGTGGGAGACCCAGTACTTC.